This entry lists 31 T cell receptor beta chains sequenced from one sample in a study of blood T cell repertoires in COVID-19. TCRdb keeps only in-frame clones here, not all; method: immunoSEQ multiplex PCR. This repertoire shows hundreds of thousands of clones, about 86% found once; its top ten account for around 7.5%. The sample consisted of peripheral blood. The receptors derive from an older woman with COVID-19, enrolled during active disease.

This sequence joins TRBV5-1 and TRBJ2-5, with 9 bases fitting TRBD1. The junction had 2 bases not matched to a gene; V was cut back by 5 bases and J by 3 bases. The CDR3 totals 13 residues. Germline CDR1 is SGHRS and CDR2 is YFSETQ. CDR3: CASSRDREETQYF. The CDR3 coding sequence is TGCGCCAGCAGTCGGGACAGGGAAGAGACCCAGTACTTC.

The gene calls are TRBV7-2 and TRBJ2-7; 11 nucleotides line up with TRBD2. The germline CDR1 and CDR2 sequences are SGHTA and FQGNSA. The CDR3 is 15 residues long. V dropped 5 bases and J dropped 7; count of bases not matched to a gene: 10. The CDR3 reads CASSPTSGGQKEQYF. The CDR3 region has the DNA TGTGCCAGCAGCCCTACTAGCGGGGGCCAAAAAGAGCAGTACTTC.

This clone came up once. This rearrangement joins TRBV11-3 to TRBJ1-3, with unresolved D. In germline, CDR1 is SGHNT, CDR2 YENEEA. Trimming removed 0 bases from V and 0 bases from J, with 6 bases in between. CDR3 size: 15 residues. DNA for the CDR3: TGTGCCAGCAGCTTAGAACTCATCTCTGGAAACACCATATATTTT. Translating gives CASSLELISGNTIYF.

The table lists this clone with a few counts. The genes are TRBV28 and TRBJ1-6, with D possibly matching TRBD1 (5 bases). This CDR3 is 14 amino acids long. V lost 8 bases to trimming and J lost 7 bases, with 15 bases between them. Germline V gene sequence: CDR1 MDHEN, CDR2 SYDVKM. CDR3 sequence reads: CASPGRGPNSPLHF. The CDR3 DNA is TGTGCCAGCCCGGGGAGGGGCCCAAATTCACCCCTCCACTTT.

V usage is TRBV27 and J usage is TRBJ2-7; 7 bases align to TRBD1. Germline CDR1 reads MNHEY; CDR2 reads SMNVEV (reference sequence). The V and J ends lost 2 bases and 3 bases, in that order; junction bases with no gene match: 7. CDR3 length: 15 residues. CDR3 sequence (DNA): TGTGCCAGCAGTTTAAGTACAGGGGCGGGCTACGAGCAGTACTTC. Translation gives CASSLSTGAGYEQYF.

This clone appeared once. The rearrangement uses TRBV19 and TRBJ1-1; maybe TRBD1 (5 bases). CDR1 and CDR2 (germline): LNHDA, SQIVND (reference sequence). This CDR3 is built from 16 residues. Trimming cost V 3 bases and J 5 bases, with 19 bases left between them. Here the CDR3 reads CASSMGWGALGTEAFF. In nucleotides, the CDR3 is TGTGCCAGTAGTATGGGGTGGGGCGCATTGGGAACTGAAGCTTTCTTT.

J is TRBJ2-5 and V is TRBV4-1; 7 bases agree with TRBD2. The V gene's germline CDR1 is MGHRA and CDR2 YSYEKL. The CDR3 has 13 amino acids. J lost 5 bases, V lost 3 bases, and 3 bases had no gene match. The CDR3 DNA reads TGCGCCAGCAGCCAGTGGGGGGGGGAGACCCAGTACTTC. Protein: CASSQWGGETQYF.

Only one count was recorded for this clone. This chain joins TRBV11-3 and TRBJ1-1; tentative D call: TRBD1 (5 bases). V was cut by 6 bases and J by 1 base, with 12 bases left in between. The CDR3 length is 14 residues. Germline lookup yields CDR1 SGHNT and CDR2 YENEEA. The CDR3 DNA follows: TGTGCCAGCAGATTCACCGGGGGGAACACTGAAGCTTTCTTT. Protein sequence: CASRFTGGNTEAFF.

The chain is built from TRBV3-1 (or the pseudogene TRBV3-2) and TRBJ1-2, with D perhaps TRBD1 (6 bases). Germline V lookup: CDR1 LGHDT, CDR2 YNNKEL (reference sequence). Trimming cost V 1 base and J 7 bases, with 10 bases left between them. CDR3 length: 13 amino acids. The CDR3 region is CASSQGTRGGYTF. The DNA of the CDR3 is TGTGCCAGCAGCCAAGGGACCAGGGGTGGCTACACCTTC.

V gene TRBV15 combines with J gene TRBJ1-2; TRBD1 might be the D (5 bases). The CDR3 is 13 residues long. Germline values: CDR1 LNHNV, CDR2 YYDKDF (reference sequence). The germline V and J ends were trimmed by 0 bases and 4 bases, with 6 bases remaining between them. The DNA of the CDR3 is TGTGCCACCAGCAGAGAGGGGCTCTATGGCTACACCTTC. This sequence encodes CATSREGLYGYTF.

This chain links TRBV18 with TRBJ1-2; D is possibly TRBD1 (5 bases). Germline V gives CDR1 KGHSH, CDR2 LQKENI. Trimming cost V 0 bases and J 2 bases, with 13 bases left between them. This CDR3 spans 16 amino acids. The CDR3 reads CASSPPGGRANYGYTF. As DNA, the CDR3 is TGTGCCAGCTCACCACCGGGCGGCAGGGCCAACTATGGCTACACCTTC.

This chain joins TRBV12-5 and TRBJ1-1; weak D call: TRBD1 (5 bases). Between the trimmed V and J ends, which lost 4 bases and 1 base, there was a span of 10 bases. This CDR3 comprises 14 residues. Per the germline V gene, CDR1 is LGHNT and CDR2 is FRNRAP. The CDR3 sequence: CASGSGLGNTEAFF. Here the CDR3 DNA reads TGTGCTAGTGGTTCAGGGCTGGGGAACACTGAAGCTTTCTTT.

As concerns this clone: The sample holds other DNA sequences that translate to the same CDR3. The V gene is TRBV6-5, the J gene TRBJ1-3; D not resolved. CDR1 is MNHEY and CDR2 is SVGAGI in the germline V gene. This CDR3 region has 15 residues. Trimming took 0 bases from V and 4 from J, leaving 10 bases between them. The CDR3 DNA follows: TGTGCCAGCAGTTACTCGACGGGTTCCGGAAACACCATATATTTT. It translates to CASSYSTGSGNTIYF.

The sample holds one count of this clone. V is TRBV12-3 or TRBV12-4 and J is TRBJ2-3; D is perhaps TRBD2 (5 bases). The germline V and J ends were trimmed by 0 bases and 4 bases, with 5 bases remaining between them. This CDR3 has 13 residues. CDR3 coding DNA: TGTGCCAGCAGTTTAGCCGGGGCAGATACGCAGTATTTT. Translating it yields CASSLAGADTQYF.

This clone was picked up a small number of times. The chain has TRBV7-8 and TRBJ1-2, with 7 positions matching TRBD1. V shed 5 bases, J shed 5 bases, and the junction held 14 bases outside the gene matches. Germline V gene sequence: CDR1 SGHVS, CDR2 FQNEAQ. This CDR3 region has 16 residues. The CDR3: CASSTGFGQAGYGYTF. The CDR3 bases are TGTGCCAGCAGCACCGGATTCGGACAGGCCGGTTATGGCTACACCTTC.

V is TRBV27 and J is TRBJ1-2; TRBD1 might be the D (5 bases). CDR1 is MNHEY and CDR2 is SMNVEV in the germline V gene (reference sequence). V was trimmed by 6 bases and J by 4 bases, leaving 18 bases between them. This CDR3 contains 15 residues. The CDR3 here is CASSKTAIHSYGYTF. CDR3 nucleotides: TGTGCCAGCAGCAAGACAGCGATCCATTCCTATGGCTACACCTTC.

V gene TRBV12-3 or TRBV12-4 combines with J gene TRBJ1-5; D is ambiguous. This CDR3 has 11 residues. V lost 7 bases and J lost 9, with 10 bases in between. The CDR3 sequence: CASNNEGPQHF. CDR3 bases: TGTGCCAGCAACAATGAGGGGCCCCAGCATTTT.

This clone was seen only a few times. This chain uses TRBV18 with TRBJ1-1; D not certain. With 5 bases removed from V and 2 bases from J, the gap between germline ends came to 12 bases. This CDR3 comprises 14 residues. The germline CDR1 and CDR2 sequences are KGHSH and LQKENI. CDR3 loop: CASSDYVGNTEAFF. CDR3 DNA: TGTGCCAGCTCAGACTATGTGGGAAACACTGAAGCTTTCTTT.

The V gene is TRBV5-1, the J gene TRBJ2-3; 9 positions match TRBD2. Germline-derived CDR1 and CDR2 are SGHRS and YFSETQ. Losses at the gene ends were 8 bases for V and 4 bases for J; bases not matched to a gene: 5. The CDR3 sequence is 13 residues long. In nucleotides, the CDR3 is TGCGCCAGTAGTAGCGGGGGCCCAGATACGCAGTATTTT. Translated, it gives CASSSGGPDTQYF.

The chain uses TRBV21-1 and TRBJ1-1; TRBD1 is taken as the D call from the table, unchecked against the DNA. TRBV21-1 is a pseudogene segment. The CDR3 runs 11 residues. CDR3 sequence reads: CARTGQGEAFF. DNA of the CDR3: TGTGCCAGAACTGGACAGGGGGAAGCTTTCTTT.

The chain recombines TRBV5-3 with TRBJ1-3; D is perhaps TRBD1 (6 bases). TRBV5-3 belongs to the ORF category, with a function that is uncertain. V lost 3 bases to trimming and J lost 3 bases, with 7 bases between them. This CDR3 spans 13 amino acids. CDR3 loop: CARSWDIGNTIYF. CDR3 bases: TGTGCCAGAAGCTGGGACATTGGAAACACCATATATTTT.

The chain couples TRBV9 to TRBJ1-1; TRBD1 matches at 7 bases. The CDR3 has 13 amino acids. Germline V gene sequence: CDR1 SGDLS, CDR2 YYNGEE. Unmatched junction bases numbered 3, after V lost 3 bases and J lost 4 bases. In DNA form, the CDR3 reads TGTGCCAGCAGCGAGCAGGGGGGCACTGAAGCTTTCTTT. This encodes CASSEQGGTEAFF.

CDR3 sequence: CASSLETERGHYEQYF. The CDR3 DNA sequence: TGTGCCAGCAGCTTAGAGACGGAAAGAGGCCATTACGAGCAGTACTTC. This chain connects TRBV7-6 to TRBJ2-7; D remains unclear. Germline V lookup: CDR1 SGHVS, CDR2 FNYEAQ. The germline V and J ends were trimmed by 1 base and 4 bases, with 17 bases remaining between them. The CDR3 sequence is 16 residues long.

This chain connects TRBV23-1 to TRBJ2-6; a weak D match, TRBD2 (5 bases). TRBV23-1 is an ORF, with its function uncertain. V lost 0 bases, J lost 4 bases, and 10 bases lay in between. CDR3 length: 16 amino acids. For the CDR3, the DNA is TGCGCCAGCAGTCAATCGCGAGGGCCAGGGGCCAACGTCCTGACTTTC. Its protein product is CASSQSRGPGANVLTF.

The chain recombines TRBV12-5 with TRBJ1-1; unclear D gene. The CDR3 has 14 amino acids. Looked up from germline, CDR1 is LGHNT and CDR2 is FRNRAP. V was shortened by 1 base and J by 3 bases, with 9 bases between the two germline ends. CDR3 bases: TGTGCTAGTGGTTTGGGCACGGGTTACACTGAAGCTTTCTTT. The encoded protein is CASGLGTGYTEAFF.

The rearrangement uses TRBV12-5 and TRBJ2-1; a weak D match, TRBD2 (6 bases). The V gene lost 3 bases and the J gene lost 2 bases, with 17 bases spanning the gap. Germline lookup yields CDR1 LGHNT and CDR2 FRNRAP. The CDR3 is made up of 17 amino acids. The CDR3 loop is CASGLNTGEEPYNEQFF. CDR3 DNA sequence: TGTGCTAGTGGTTTAAATACGGGGGAAGAGCCCTACAATGAGCAGTTCTTC.

The V call is TRBV5-1, the J call TRBJ1-1; D is unresolved. The germline V gene has CDR1 SGHRS and CDR2 YFSETQ. The CDR3 is 14 amino acids. V was shortened by 8 bases and J by 0 bases, with 14 bases between the two germline ends. The CDR3 coding sequence is TGCGCCAGTCACACCCCGAGCGTGAACACTGAAGCTTTCTTT. This sequence encodes CASHTPSVNTEAFF.

The chain carries TRBV12-5 and TRBJ2-3, with unresolved D. Germline V gene data show CDR1 as LGHNT and CDR2 as FRNRAP. The ends were cut back, 5 bases at V and 3 bases at J, with 3 bases in the middle. There are 11 residues in the CDR3. The DNA of the CDR3 is TGTGCTAGTGGTCCAACAGATACGCAGTATTTT. It yields the protein CASGPTDTQYF.

The chain is built from TRBV9 and TRBJ1-1; 9 bases match TRBD1. V was pared by 4 bases and J by 3 bases, with 7 bases of the junction left unmatched. The CDR3 sequence is 15 residues long. CDR1 is SGDLS and CDR2 is YYNGEE in the germline V gene. CDR3: CASSPGQGPHTEAFF. The DNA of the CDR3 is TGTGCCAGCAGCCCAGGACAGGGGCCCCACACTGAAGCTTTCTTT.

The rearrangement joins TRBV5-1 to TRBJ2-2; 8 bases map to TRBD1. The trim removed 5 bases at V and 3 bases at J, leaving 12 bases unmatched. Germline V gene lookup returns CDR1 SGHRS and CDR2 YFSETQ. This CDR3 is 17 amino acids long. In nucleotides, the CDR3 is TGCGCCAGCAGACATAGGCCCGGGACAGGTGACACCGGGGAGCTGTTTTTT. It codes for CASRHRPGTGDTGELFF.

This clone was counted a single time. The chain couples TRBV7-9 to TRBJ1-2; D perhaps matches TRBD1 (5 bases). Trimming left V 2 bases short and J 0 bases short, with 13 bases between. The germline CDR1 and CDR2 sequences are SEHNR and FQNEAQ (reference sequence). The CDR3 has 16 amino acids. The CDR3 coding sequence is TGTGCCAGCAGCTTAAAAACGACAGACTCTAACTATGGCTACACCTTC. Protein sequence: CASSLKTTDSNYGYTF.